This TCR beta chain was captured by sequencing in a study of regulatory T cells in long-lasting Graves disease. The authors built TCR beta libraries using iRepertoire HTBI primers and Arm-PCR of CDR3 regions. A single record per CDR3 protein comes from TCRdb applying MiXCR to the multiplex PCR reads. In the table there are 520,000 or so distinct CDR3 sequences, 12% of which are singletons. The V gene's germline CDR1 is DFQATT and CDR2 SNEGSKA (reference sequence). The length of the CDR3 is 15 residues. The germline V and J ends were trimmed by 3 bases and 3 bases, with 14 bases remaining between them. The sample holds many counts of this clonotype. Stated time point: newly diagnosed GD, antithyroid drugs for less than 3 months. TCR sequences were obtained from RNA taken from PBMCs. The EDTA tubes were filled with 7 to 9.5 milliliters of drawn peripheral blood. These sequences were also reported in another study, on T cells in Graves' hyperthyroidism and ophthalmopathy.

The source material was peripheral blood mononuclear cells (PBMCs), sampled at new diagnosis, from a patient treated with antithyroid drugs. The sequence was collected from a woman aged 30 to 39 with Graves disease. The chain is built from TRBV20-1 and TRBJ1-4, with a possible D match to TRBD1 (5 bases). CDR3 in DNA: TGCAGTGCTAGCGATCTGACAGACGCTAATGAAAAACTGTTTTTT. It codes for CSASDLTDANEKLFF.